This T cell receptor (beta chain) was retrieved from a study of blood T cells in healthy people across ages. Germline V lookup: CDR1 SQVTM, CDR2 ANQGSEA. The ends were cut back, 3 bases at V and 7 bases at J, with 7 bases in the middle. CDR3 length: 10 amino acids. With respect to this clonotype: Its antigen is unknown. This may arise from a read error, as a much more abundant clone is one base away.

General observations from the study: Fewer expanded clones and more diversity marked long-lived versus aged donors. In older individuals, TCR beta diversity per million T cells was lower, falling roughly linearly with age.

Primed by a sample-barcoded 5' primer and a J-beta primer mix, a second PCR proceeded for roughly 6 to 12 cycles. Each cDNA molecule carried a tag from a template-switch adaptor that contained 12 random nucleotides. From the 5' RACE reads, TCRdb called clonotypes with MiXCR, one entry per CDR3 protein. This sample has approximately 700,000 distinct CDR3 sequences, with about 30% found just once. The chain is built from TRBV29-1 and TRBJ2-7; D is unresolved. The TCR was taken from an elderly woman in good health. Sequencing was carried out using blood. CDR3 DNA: TGCAGCGTTGACAAGGTTGAGCAGTACTTC. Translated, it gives CSVDKVEQYF.